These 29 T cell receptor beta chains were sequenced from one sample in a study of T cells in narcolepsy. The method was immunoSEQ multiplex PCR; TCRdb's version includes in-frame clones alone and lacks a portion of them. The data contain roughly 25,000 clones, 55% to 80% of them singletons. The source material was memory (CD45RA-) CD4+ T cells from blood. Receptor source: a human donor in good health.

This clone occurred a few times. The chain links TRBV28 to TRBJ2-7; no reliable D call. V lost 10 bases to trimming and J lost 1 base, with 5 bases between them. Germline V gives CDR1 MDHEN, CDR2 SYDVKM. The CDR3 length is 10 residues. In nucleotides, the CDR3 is TGTGCCACAAAATCCTACGAGCAGTACTTC. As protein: CATKSYEQYF.

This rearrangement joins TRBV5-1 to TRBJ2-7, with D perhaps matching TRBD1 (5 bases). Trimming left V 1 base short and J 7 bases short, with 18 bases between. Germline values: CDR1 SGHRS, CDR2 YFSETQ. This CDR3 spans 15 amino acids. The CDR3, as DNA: TGCGCCAGCAGCTTGATAAGACAGCCCGTCGGGGAGCAGTACTTC. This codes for CASSLIRQPVGEQYF.

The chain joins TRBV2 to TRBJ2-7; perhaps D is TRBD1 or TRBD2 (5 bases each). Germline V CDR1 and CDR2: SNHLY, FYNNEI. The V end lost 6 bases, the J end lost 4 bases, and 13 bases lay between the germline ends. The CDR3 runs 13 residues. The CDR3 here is CASSDSGGYEQYF. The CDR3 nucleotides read TGTGCCAGCAGCGACAGCGGCGGTTACGAGCAGTACTTC.

The CDR3 nucleotides are TGTGCCAGCAGCTTTCAGGGAGGTCACGAGCAGTACTTC. It codes for CASSFQGGHEQYF. The rearrangement uses TRBV13 and TRBJ2-7; D is possibly TRBD2 (6 bases). The germline CDR1 and CDR2 sequences are PRHDT and FYEKMQ (reference sequence). The CDR3 length is 13 residues. V shed 3 bases and J shed 5 bases, with 11 bases lying between them.

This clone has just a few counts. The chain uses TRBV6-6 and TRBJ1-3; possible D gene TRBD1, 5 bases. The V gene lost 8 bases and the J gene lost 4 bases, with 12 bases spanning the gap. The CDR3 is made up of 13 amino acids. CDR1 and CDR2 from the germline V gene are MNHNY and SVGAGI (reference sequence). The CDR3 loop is CASRSGGGNTIYF. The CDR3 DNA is TGTGCCAGCCGGTCTGGGGGGGGAAACACCATATATTTT.

CDR3 DNA: TGTGCCAGCACCGAGCGGGGGGGTCCCATCCACGAGCAGTACTTC. As protein: CASTERGGPIHEQYF. V gene TRBV5-6 combines with J gene TRBJ2-5; 10 bases are shared with TRBD2. The better agreement between TRBJ2-7 and the DNA end casts doubt on the J call. The CDR3 extends over 15 amino acids. Germline CDR1 reads SGHDT; CDR2 reads YYEEEE.

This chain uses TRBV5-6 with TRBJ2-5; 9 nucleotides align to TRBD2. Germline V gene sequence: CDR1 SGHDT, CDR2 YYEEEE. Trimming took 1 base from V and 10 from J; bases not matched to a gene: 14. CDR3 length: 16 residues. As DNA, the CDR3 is TGTGCCAGCAGCTTGAGGGATGGGCTAGCGGGAAGGAGCCAGTACTTC. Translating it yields CASSLRDGLAGRSQYF.

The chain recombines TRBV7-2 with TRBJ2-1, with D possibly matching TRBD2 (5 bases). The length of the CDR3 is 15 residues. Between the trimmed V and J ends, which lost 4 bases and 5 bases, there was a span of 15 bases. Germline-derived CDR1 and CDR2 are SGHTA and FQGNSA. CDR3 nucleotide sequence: TGTGCCAGCAGCTCACCCACTAGATCGGACAATGAGCAGTTCTTC. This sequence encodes CASSSPTRSDNEQFF.

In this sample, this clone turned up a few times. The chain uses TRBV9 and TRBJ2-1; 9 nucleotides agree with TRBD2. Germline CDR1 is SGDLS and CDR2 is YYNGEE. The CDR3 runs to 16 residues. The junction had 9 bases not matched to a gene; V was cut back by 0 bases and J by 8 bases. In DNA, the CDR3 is TGTGCCAGCAGCGTAGGGGATAGCGGGAGTCGGGATGAGCAGTTCTTC. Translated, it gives CASSVGDSGSRDEQFF.

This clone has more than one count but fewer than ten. The chain's CDR3 is CAWSLGTARETQYF. The CDR3 coding sequence is TGTGCCTGGAGTCTGGGGACGGCTAGGGAGACCCAGTACTTC. This sequence joins TRBV30 and TRBJ2-5, with D perhaps given as TRBD1 or TRBD2 (5 bases each). Trimming cost V 2 bases and J 5 bases, with 15 bases left between them. The CDR3 length is 14 residues. Germline CDR1 GTSNPN, CDR2 SVGIG (reference sequence).

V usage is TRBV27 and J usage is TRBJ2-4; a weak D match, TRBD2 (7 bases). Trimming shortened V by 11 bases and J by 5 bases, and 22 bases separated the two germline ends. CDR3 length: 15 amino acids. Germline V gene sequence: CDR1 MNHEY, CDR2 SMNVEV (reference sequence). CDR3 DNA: TGTGCCTCCTCCTCGTGGGGGGCGGGGGAAAACATTCAGTACTTC. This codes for CASSSWGAGENIQYF.

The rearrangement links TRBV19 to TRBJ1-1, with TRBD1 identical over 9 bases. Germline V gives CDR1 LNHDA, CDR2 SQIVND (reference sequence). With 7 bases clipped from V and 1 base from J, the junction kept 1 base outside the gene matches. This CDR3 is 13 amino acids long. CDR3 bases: TGTGCCAGTAAGGGACAGGGGAACACTGAAGCTTTCTTT. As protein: CASKGQGNTEAFF.

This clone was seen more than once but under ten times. The CDR3, as DNA: TGCGCCAGCAGCCAAGAGGTCACTAGCGGGGGGTACACCGGGGAGCTGTTTTTT. Encoded protein: CASSQEVTSGGYTGELFF. This rearrangement joins TRBV4-3 to TRBJ2-2, with TRBD2 matching over 12 bases. CDR1 LGHNA and CDR2 YSLEER come from the germline V gene. This CDR3 contains 18 residues. J lost 3 bases, V lost 0 bases, and 5 bases had no gene match.

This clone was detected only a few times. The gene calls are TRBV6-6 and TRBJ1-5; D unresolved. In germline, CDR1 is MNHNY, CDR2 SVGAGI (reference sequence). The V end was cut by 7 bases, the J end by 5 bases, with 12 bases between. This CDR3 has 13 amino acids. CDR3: CASMQFSDQPQHF. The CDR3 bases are TGTGCCAGCATGCAATTTTCGGATCAGCCCCAGCATTTT.

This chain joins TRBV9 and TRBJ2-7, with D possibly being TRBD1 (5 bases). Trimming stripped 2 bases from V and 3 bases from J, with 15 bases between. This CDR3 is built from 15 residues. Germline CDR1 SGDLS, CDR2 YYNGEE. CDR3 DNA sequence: TGTGCCAGCAGCGTTGGGTCAGGGAATAACTACGAGCAGTACTTC. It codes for CASSVGSGNNYEQYF. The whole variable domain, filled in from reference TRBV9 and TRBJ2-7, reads DSGVTQTPKHLITATGQRVTLRCSPRSGDLSVYWYQQSLDQGLQFLIQYYNGEERAKGNILERFSAQQFPDLHSELNLSSLELGDSALYFCASSVGSGNNYEQYFGPGTRLTVT.

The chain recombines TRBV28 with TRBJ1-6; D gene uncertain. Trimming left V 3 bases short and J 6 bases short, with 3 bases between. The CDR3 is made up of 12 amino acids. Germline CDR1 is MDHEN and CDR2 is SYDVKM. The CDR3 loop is CASSFSNSPLHF. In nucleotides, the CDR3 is TGTGCCAGCAGTTTTAGTAATTCACCCCTCCACTTT.

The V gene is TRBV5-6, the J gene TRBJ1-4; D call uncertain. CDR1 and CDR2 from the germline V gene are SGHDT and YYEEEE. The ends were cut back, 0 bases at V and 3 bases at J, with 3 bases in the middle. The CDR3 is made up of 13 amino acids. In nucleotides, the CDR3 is TGTGCCAGCAGCTTGGGGGCTAATGAAAAACTGTTTTTT. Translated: CASSLGANEKLFF.

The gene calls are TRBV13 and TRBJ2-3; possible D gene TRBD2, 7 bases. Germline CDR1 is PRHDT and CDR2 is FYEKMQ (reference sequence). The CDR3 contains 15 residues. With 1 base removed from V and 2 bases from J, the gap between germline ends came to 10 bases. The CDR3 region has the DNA TGTGCCAGCAGCTTAGTGGGGGGGGCCACAGATACGCAGTATTTT. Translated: CASSLVGGATDTQYF. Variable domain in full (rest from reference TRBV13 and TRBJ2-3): AAGVIQSPRHLIKEKRETATLKCYPIPRHDTVYWYQQGPGQDPQFLISFYEKMQSDKGSIPDRFSAQQFSDYHSELNMSSLELGDSALYFCASSLVGGATDTQYFGPGTRLTVL.

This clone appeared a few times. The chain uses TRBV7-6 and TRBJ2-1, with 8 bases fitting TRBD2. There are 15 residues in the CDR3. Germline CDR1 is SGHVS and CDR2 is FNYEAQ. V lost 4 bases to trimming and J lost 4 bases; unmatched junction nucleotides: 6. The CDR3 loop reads CASSSLAGTYNEQFF. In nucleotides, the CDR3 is TGTGCCAGCAGCTCCTTAGCGGGGACTTACAATGAGCAGTTCTTC.

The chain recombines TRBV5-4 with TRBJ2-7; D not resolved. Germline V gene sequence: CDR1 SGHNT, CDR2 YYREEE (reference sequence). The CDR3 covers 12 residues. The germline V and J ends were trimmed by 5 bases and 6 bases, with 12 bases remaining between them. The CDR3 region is CASSGNRLEQYF. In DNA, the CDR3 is TGTGCCAGCAGTGGGAACCGGCTCGAGCAGTACTTC. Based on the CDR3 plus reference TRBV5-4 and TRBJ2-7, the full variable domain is ETGVTQSPTHLIKTRGQQVTLRCSSQSGHNTVSWYQQALGQGPQFIFQYYREEENGRGNFPPRFSGLQFPNYSSELNVNALELDDSALYLCASSGNRLEQYFGPGTRLTVT.

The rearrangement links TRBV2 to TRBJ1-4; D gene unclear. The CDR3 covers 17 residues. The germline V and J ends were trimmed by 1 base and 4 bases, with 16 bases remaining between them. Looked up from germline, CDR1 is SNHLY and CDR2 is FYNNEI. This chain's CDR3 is CASSEGTGLLFNEKLFF. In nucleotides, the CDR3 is TGTGCCAGCAGTGAAGGGACTGGCCTCTTGTTTAATGAAAAACTGTTTTTT.

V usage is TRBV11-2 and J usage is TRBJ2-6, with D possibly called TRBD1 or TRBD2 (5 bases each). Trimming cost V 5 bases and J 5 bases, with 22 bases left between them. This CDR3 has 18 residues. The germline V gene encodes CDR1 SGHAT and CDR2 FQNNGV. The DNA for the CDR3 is TGTGCCAGCAGCCCCGGGACCGATCCCCTTATTTGGGCCAACGTCCTGACTTTC. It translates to CASSPGTDPLIWANVLTF.

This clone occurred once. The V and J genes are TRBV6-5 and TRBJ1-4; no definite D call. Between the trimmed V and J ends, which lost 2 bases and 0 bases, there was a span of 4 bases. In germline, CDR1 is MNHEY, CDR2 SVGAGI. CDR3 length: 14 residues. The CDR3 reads CASSYRTTNEKLFF. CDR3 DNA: TGTGCCAGCAGTTACAGGACAACTAATGAAAAACTGTTTTTT.

In nucleotides, the CDR3 is TGTGCCAGTAGGGCGGTGCAGGGGGCACTACAAGAGACCCAGTACTTC. This translates into CASRAVQGALQETQYF. The chain is built from TRBV25-1 and TRBJ2-5; 8 bases align to TRBD1. CDR1 is MGHDK and CDR2 is SYGVNS in the germline V gene. There are 16 residues in the CDR3. The V gene end was trimmed by 9 bases and the J gene end by 2 bases; junction bases not matched to a gene: 14.

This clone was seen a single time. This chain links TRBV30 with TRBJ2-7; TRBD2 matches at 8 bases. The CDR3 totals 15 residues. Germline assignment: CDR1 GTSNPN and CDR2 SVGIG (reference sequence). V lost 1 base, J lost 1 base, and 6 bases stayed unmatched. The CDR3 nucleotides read TGTGCCTGGAGTGCCGGGACTAGGGGGTCCTACGAGCAGTACTTC. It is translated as CAWSAGTRGSYEQYF.

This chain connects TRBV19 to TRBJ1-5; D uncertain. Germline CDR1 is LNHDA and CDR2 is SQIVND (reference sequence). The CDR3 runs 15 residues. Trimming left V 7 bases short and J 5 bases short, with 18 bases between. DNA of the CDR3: TGTGCCAGTAATCCAGGTTTACGGCGGGATCAGCCCCAGCATTTT. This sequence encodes CASNPGLRRDQPQHF.

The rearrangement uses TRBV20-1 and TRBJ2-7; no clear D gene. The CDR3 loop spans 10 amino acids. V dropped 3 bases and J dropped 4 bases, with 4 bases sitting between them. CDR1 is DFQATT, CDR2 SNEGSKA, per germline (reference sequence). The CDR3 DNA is TGCAGTGCTAGGCCGTACGAGCAGTACTTC. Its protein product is CSARPYEQYF.

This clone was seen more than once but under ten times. Here the CDR3 DNA reads TGTGCCAGCAGTGAACACAGAGGACTAGCGACCGGGCAGTTCTTC. Amino acid sequence: CASSEHRGLATGQFF. The rearrangement joins TRBV2 to TRBJ2-1; 9 positions agree with TRBD2. There are 15 residues in the CDR3. From germline, CDR1 is SNHLY and CDR2 FYNNEI. V lost 2 bases to trimming and J lost 12 bases; unmatched junction nucleotides: 11. The variable domain in full, completed from reference TRBV2 and TRBJ2-1, reads EPEVTQTPSHQVTQMGQEVILRCVPISNHLYFYWYRQILGQKVEFLVSFYNNEISEKSEIFDDQFSVERPDGSNFTLKIRSTKLEDSAMYFCASSEHRGLATGQFFGPGTRLTVL.

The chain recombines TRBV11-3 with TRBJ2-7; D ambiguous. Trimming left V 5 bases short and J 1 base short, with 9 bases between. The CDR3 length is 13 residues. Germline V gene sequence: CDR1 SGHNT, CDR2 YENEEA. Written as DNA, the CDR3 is TGTGCCAGCAGCCCTGGCAGTTCCTACGAGCAGTACTTC. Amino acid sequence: CASSPGSSYEQYF.